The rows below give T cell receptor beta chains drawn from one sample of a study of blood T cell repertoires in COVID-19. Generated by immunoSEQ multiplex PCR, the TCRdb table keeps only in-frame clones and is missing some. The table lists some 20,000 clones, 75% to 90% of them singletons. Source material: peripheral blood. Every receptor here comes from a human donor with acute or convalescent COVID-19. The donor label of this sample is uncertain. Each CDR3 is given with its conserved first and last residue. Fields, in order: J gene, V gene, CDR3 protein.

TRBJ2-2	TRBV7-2	CASSHRQGITGELFF
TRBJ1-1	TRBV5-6	CASSNGDTEAFF
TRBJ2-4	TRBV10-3	CAISESISSRAKNIQYF
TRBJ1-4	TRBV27	CASTPRVQSRHEKLFF
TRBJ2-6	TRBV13	CASSLRFVPGVSGANVLTF
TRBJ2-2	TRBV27	CASSGTSFSGELFF
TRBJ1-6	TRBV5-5	CASSLGPGQDNSPLHF
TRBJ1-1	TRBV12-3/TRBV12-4	CASVDRGRAEAFF
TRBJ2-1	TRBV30	CAWSVLLEQFF
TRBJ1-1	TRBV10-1	CASSESSGTEAFF
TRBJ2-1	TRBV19	CASSTLAGEGNEQFF
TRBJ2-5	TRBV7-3	CASSSTGDPQETQYF
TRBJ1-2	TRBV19	CASSRWTDTNYGYTF
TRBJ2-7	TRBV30	CALEGGDIRTSGGTYEQYF
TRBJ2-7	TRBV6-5	CASSRERGPSYEQYF
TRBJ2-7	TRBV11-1	CASSPGLVSYEQYF
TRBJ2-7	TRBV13	CASSLAGGNSYEQYF
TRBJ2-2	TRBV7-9	CASSLLVRGTGELFF
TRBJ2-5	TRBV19	CASSIGQKETQYF
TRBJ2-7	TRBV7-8	CASSPETGSYEQYF
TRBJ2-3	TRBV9	CASSASGTNTDTQYF
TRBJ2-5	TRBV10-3	CAIGGQGATQYF
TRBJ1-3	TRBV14	CASSQVGVWAAPNTIYF
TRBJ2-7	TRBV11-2	CASTQGYEQYF
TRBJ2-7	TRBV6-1	CASSDSSYEQYF
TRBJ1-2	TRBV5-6	CASSRPTGGSYGYTF
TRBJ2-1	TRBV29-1	CSARTSVQFF
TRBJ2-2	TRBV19	CASSIKSTGQNTGELFF
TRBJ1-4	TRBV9	CASSLEDRAGEKLFF
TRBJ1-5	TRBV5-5	CASSLEGGFNQPQHF
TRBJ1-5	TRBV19	CASSDRLNQPQHF
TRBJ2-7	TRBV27	CASSPGTVSYEQYF
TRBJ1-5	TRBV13	CASSRGGGHQPQHF
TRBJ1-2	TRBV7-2	CASSLERPTGGTNGYTF
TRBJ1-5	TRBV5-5	CASSLDGDQPQHF
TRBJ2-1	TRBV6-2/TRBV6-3	CASSYVYRGGPGEQFF
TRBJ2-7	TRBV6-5	CASRDRGSYEQYF
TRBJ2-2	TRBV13	CASSLRTGGDNGELFF
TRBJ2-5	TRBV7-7	CASSLGGTGKETQYF
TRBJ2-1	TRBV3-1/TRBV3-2	CASSPAPAGGLYEQFF
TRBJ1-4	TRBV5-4	CASSRGQGSEKLFF
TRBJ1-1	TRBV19	CASTPTEWNTEAFF
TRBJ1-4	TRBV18	CASSALSGTNEKLFF
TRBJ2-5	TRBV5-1	CASSSRLAGGIETQYF
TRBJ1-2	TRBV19	CASDQGVGYGYTF
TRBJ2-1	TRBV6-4	CASSQEHLASSYNEQFF
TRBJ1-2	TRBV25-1	CASSESESGYTF
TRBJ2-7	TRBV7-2	CASSLGAAFYEQYF
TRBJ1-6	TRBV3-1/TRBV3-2	CASSQWREDSYNSPLHF
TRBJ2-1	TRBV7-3	CASSRSPGGAGEQFF
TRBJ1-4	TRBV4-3	CASSPEGGVEEKLFF
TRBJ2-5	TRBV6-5	CASTQAGGGETQYF
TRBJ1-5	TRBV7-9	CASSSGAQGGQPQHF
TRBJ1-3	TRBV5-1	CASSLEPRGNTIYF
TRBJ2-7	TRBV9	CASSVGLADVYEQYF
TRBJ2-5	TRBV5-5	CASSLAIGGGISGETQYF
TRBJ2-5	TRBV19	CASKVDGGQETQYF